Below, one T cell receptor (beta chain) is given with its context. Other DNA sequences within the sample encode an identical CDR3. The germline CDR1 and CDR2 sequences are SGHAT and FQNNGV. The CDR3 is 13 residues long. V was cut by 5 bases and J by 5 bases, with 10 bases left in between. Sequencing was performed with immunoSEQ multiplex PCR; in TCRdb, only in-frame clones are kept and a portion is missing. The sample yields roughly 1,500,000 clones, 95% to 99% seen once. This specimen belongs to a study of shared clonotypes between healthy human individuals. The J gene is TRBJ2-1, the V gene TRBV11-2; D call uncertain. Specimen: naive CD4+ T cells sorted from blood. Subset noted: CD45RA+ positively selected. The sequence was obtained from a man younger than 45 in good health. CDR3 sequence reads: CASSLGRHNEQFF. The CDR3 nucleotides read TGTGCCAGCAGCCTGGGAAGACACAATGAGCAGTTCTTC.